Listed below are T cell receptor beta chains from one sample, sequenced in a study of blood T cell repertoires in COVID-19. Measured with immunoSEQ multiplex PCR; TCRdb has only the in-frame clones, and not every one. The sample consists of around 300,000 clones, about nine tenths of them appearing once. Sequencing input: peripheral blood. These receptors all stem from a woman in her thirties with active or convalescent COVID-19. Both conserved end residues are part of each CDR3. A D gene is named only where the DNA matches it firmly. Size tells how often a clone was seen (once, few, many) or the class of an expanded clone, and some rows leave it out.

cdr3_length	v_call	d_call	j_call	clone_size	cdr3_aa	cdr3_nt
14	TRBV7-3	-	TRBJ1-6	once	CASSRAGDNSPLHF	TGTGCCAGCAGTAGGGCAGGGGATAATTCACCCCTCCACTTT
15	TRBV6-5	TRBD1	TRBJ1-5	-	CASRPGQGRNQPQHF	TGTGCCAGCAGGCCGGGACAGGGGAGGAATCAGCCCCAGCATTTT
14	TRBV5-8	TRBD1	TRBJ2-5	-	CASSLRQGAGTQYF	TGTGCCAGCAGCCTAAGACAGGGGGCGGGGACCCAGTACTTC
15	TRBV6-5	TRBD1	TRBJ1-6	-	CATKTGGISNSPLHF	TGTGCCACCAAGACAGGGGGGATTTCGAATTCACCCCTCCACTTT
15	TRBV5-4	-	TRBJ1-1	-	CASSPWGGGDTEAFF	TGTGCCAGCAGCCCCTGGGGCGGGGGGGACACTGAAGCTTTCTTT
13	TRBV25-1	-	TRBJ1-5	-	CASSEYGGGPQHF	TGTGCCAGCAGTGAATATGGGGGGGGGCCCCAGCATTTT
14	TRBV3-1/TRBV3-2	TRBD2	TRBJ2-3	-	CASSQKLAGGYQYF	TGTGCCAGCAGCCAAAAACTAGCGGGGGGTTATCAGTATTTT
16	TRBV6-2/TRBV6-3	TRBD2	TRBJ2-3	few	CASSEGLAGGSDTQYF	TGTGCCAGCAGCGAAGGACTAGCGGGGGGATCAGATACGCAGTATTTT
14	TRBV6-6	TRBD1	TRBJ1-2	-	CASTPTGFSYGYTF	TGTGCCAGCACCCCGACAGGGTTCTCCTATGGCTACACCTTC
15	TRBV4-3	-	TRBJ2-2	-	CASSLRQGNTGELFF	TGCGCCAGCAGCCTAAGGCAGGGAAATACCGGGGAGCTGTTTTTT
12	TRBV12-3/TRBV12-4	-	TRBJ1-1	-	CASSLWGGEAFF	TGTGCCAGCAGCCTGTGGGGGGGTGAAGCTTTCTTT
15	TRBV14	TRBD1	TRBJ1-6	-	CASSQGGQYNSPLHF	TGTGCCAGCAGCCAAGGGGGACAGTATAATTCACCCCTCCACTTT
15	TRBV19	TRBD2	TRBJ2-7	-	CASSIWRGGSYEQYF	TGTGCCAGTAGTATCTGGCGGGGGGGCTCCTACGAGCAGTACTTC
11	TRBV28	-	TRBJ2-7	-	CASSTGVRQYF	TGTGCCAGCAGTACCGGGGTCAGGCAGTACTTC
17	TRBV3-1/TRBV3-2	-	TRBJ2-4	-	CASSQDSGGGAKNIQYF	TGTGCCAGCAGCCAAGATTCGGGGGGCGGCGCCAAAAACATTCAGTACTTC
13	TRBV29-1	-	TRBJ1-5	-	CSVGEGVGQPQHF	TGCAGCGTTGGGGAGGGAGTAGGGCAGCCCCAGCATTTT
14	TRBV2	-	TRBJ1-1	once	CASKGNRVGPEAFF	TGTGCCAGCAAAGGCAACAGGGTAGGACCTGAAGCTTTCTTT
15	TRBV7-3	-	TRBJ1-6	-	CASSLIGTAQSPLHF	TGTGCCAGCAGCTTAATTGGGACTGCCCAATCACCCCTCCACTTT
16	TRBV10-1	-	TRBJ1-6	once	CASSESSYREIVPLHF	TGCGCCAGCAGTGAGTCGAGTTACAGGGAAATAGTACCCCTCCACTTT
13	TRBV25-1	-	TRBJ1-6	-	CASSQRQFSPLHF	TGTGCCAGCAGTCAGAGACAGTTTTCACCCCTCCACTTT
19	TRBV4-2	TRBD2	TRBJ2-1	-	CASSYKGTSGGKFYNEQFF	TGTGCCAGCAGTTATAAAGGGACTAGCGGGGGGAAATTCTACAATGAGCAGTTCTTC
12	TRBV19	-	TRBJ1-2	-	CASQEGLGGYTF	TGTGCCAGCCAGGAGGGCTTAGGTGGCTACACCTTC
12	TRBV12-3/TRBV12-4	-	TRBJ1-5	-	CATCRGQQPQHF	TGTGCCACGTGTAGGGGACAACAGCCCCAGCATTTT
17	TRBV5-4	TRBD2	TRBJ2-3	-	CASSLRLAEPPTDTQYF	TGTGCCAGCAGCTTGAGGCTAGCGGAACCCCCCACAGATACGCAGTATTTT
14	TRBV9	-	TRBJ2-5	-	CASSVENSQETQYF	TGTGCCAGCAGCGTAGAGAATAGTCAAGAGACCCAGTACTTC
17	TRBV7-2	TRBD2	TRBJ2-3	-	CASSLIAGGLYTDTQYF	TGTGCCAGCAGCTTAATAGCGGGGGGGCTCTACACAGATACGCAGTATTTT
16	TRBV28	-	TRBJ1-3	-	CASSSNRVYSGNTIYF	TGTGCCAGCAGTTCAAACAGGGTTTATTCTGGAAACACCATATATTTT
14	TRBV7-2	-	TRBJ1-1	-	CASSSTRGSPEAFF	TGTGCCAGCAGCTCGACCCGCGGGTCCCCTGAAGCTTTCTTT
16	TRBV7-9	-	TRBJ1-4	-	CASSSGGQNNNEKLFF	TGTGCCAGCAGCTCCGGCGGACAGAATAATAATGAAAAACTGTTTTTT
15	TRBV4-3	TRBD2	TRBJ2-7	-	CASSQIRGGPYEQYF	TGCGCCAGCAGCCAGATACGGGGGGGCCCCTACGAGCAGTACTTC
17	TRBV19	-	TRBJ1-5	-	CASSISWGAGGNQPQHF	TGTGCCAGTAGTATAAGTTGGGGGGCGGGGGGCAATCAGCCCCAGCATTTT
13	TRBV7-9	-	TRBJ1-1	-	CASSLYKNTEAFF	TGTGCCAGCAGCTTGTACAAGAACACTGAAGCTTTCTTT
16	TRBV7-2	TRBD2	TRBJ2-3	-	CASSWTSGGGTDTQYF	TGTGCCAGCAGCTGGACTAGCGGGGGGGGCACAGATACGCAGTATTTT
15	TRBV4-3	-	TRBJ1-2	-	CASSQDLARGRGYTF	TGCGCCAGCAGCCAAGATCTGGCCAGGGGAAGGGGCTACACCTTC
15	TRBV11-3	TRBD1	TRBJ2-1	few	CASSLGTGTGNEQFF	TGTGCCAGCAGCCTGGGGACAGGCACGGGCAATGAGCAGTTCTTC
15	TRBV7-3	-	TRBJ2-1	few	CASSFGTGSYNEQFF	TGTGCCAGCAGCTTTGGTACTGGTTCCTACAATGAGCAGTTCTTC
22	TRBV27	TRBD2	TRBJ2-4	-	CASSSKSFPGLDVNRAKNIQYF	TGTGCCAGCAGCTCTAAGAGCTTTCCGGGACTAGATGTGAATAGGGCCAAAAACATTCAGTACTTC
14	TRBV4-1	TRBD1	TRBJ2-7	-	CASSRGQGDYEQYF	TGCGCCAGCAGCAGAGGACAGGGTGACTACGAGCAGTACTTC
17	TRBV7-2	-	TRBJ2-3	-	CASSPQTALLGGDTQYF	TGTGCCAGCAGCCCCCAGACAGCGCTGTTGGGAGGAGATACGCAGTATTTT